This T cell receptor beta chain was found in a study of blood T cell repertoires in COVID-19. As for the study in general: Specimens from acute and convalescent COVID-19 originated in the United States, Italy and Spain. The analysed material was cDNA or gDNA that came from T cells, B-cell-depleted T cells, or PBMCs.

Source study methods: Estimates of nucleated cell counts were drawn from the amplification of reference gene primers. Sequencing used immunoSEQ multiplex PCR; TCRdb keeps in-frame clones, though not all of them. V, J and clone size were drawn from that table, and D and trimming were deduced from the DNA. The sample has under 80,000 clones, roughly 83% seen once. The V gene's germline CDR1 is LNHDA and CDR2 SQIVND (reference sequence). V gave up 3 bases and J gave up 0 bases, with 11 bases separating them. This CDR3 has 15 amino acids. V gene TRBV19 combines with J gene TRBJ1-2; D is perhaps TRBD1 (6 bases). The specimen was peripheral blood. The TCR comes from an elderly man with acute or convalescent COVID-19. CDR3 in amino acids: CASSISTGTNYGYTF. The CDR3 DNA follows: TGTGCCAGTAGTATCTCGACAGGAACTAACTATGGCTACACCTTC.